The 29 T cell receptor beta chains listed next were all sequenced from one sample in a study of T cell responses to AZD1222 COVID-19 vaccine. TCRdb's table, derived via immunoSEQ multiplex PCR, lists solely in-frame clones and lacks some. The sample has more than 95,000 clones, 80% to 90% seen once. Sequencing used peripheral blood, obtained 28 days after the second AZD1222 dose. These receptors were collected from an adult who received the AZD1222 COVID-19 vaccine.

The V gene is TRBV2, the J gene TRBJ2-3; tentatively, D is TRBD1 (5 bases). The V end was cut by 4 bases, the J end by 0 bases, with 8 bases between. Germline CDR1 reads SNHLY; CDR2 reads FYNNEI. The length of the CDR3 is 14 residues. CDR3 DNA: TGTGCCAGCAGTGTTGACAGTAGCACAGATACGCAGTATTTT. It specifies CASSVDSSTDTQYF.

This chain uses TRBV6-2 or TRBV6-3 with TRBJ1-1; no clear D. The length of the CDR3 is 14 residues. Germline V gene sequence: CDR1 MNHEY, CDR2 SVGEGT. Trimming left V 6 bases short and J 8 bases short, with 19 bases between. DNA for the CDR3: TGTGCCAGCAGCATAATCCCGCTGACACCAGAAGCTTTCTTT. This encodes CASSIIPLTPEAFF.

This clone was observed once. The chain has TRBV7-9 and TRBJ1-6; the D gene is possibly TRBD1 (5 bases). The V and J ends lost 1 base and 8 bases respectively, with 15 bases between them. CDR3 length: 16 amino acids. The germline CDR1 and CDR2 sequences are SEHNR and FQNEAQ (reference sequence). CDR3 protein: CASSLVGARAYSPLHF. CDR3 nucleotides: TGTGCCAGCAGCTTAGTTGGGGCCAGGGCCTATTCACCCCTCCACTTT. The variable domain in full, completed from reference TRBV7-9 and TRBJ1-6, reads DTGVSQNPRHKITKRGQNVTFRCDPISEHNRLYWYRQTLGQGPEFLTYFQNEAQLEKSRLLSDRFSAERPKGSFSTLEIQRTEQGDSAMYLCASSLVGARAYSPLHFGNGTRLTVT.

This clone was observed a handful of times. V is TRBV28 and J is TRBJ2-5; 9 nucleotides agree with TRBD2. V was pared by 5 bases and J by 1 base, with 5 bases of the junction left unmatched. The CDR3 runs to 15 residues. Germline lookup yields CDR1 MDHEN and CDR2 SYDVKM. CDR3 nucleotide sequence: TGTGCCAGCAGTCGGCTAGCGGGGTCCCAAGAGACCCAGTACTTC. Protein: CASSRLAGSQETQYF.

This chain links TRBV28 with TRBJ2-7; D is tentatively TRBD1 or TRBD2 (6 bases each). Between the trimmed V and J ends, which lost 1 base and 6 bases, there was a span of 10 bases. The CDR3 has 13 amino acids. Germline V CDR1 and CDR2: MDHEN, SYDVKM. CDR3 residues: CASSLLGGGEQYF. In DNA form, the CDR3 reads TGTGCCAGCAGTTTATTAGGGGGAGGCGAGCAGTACTTC.

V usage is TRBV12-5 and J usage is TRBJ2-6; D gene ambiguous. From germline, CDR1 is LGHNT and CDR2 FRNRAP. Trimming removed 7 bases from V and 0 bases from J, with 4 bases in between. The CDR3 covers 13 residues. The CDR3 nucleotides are TGTGCTAGTGCCCTCTCTGGGGCCAACGTCCTGACTTTC. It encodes CASALSGANVLTF.

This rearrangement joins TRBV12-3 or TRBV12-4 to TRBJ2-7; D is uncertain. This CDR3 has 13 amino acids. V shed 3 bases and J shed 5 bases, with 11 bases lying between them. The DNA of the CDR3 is TGTGCCAGCAGTTTTATGACTCTCAACGAGCAGTACTTC. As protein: CASSFMTLNEQYF.

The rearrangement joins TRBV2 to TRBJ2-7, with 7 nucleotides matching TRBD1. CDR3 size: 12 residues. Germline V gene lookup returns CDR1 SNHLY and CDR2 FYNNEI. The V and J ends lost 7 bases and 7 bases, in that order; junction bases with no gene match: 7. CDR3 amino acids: CASTETGREQYF. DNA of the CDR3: TGTGCCAGCACTGAGACAGGGAGAGAGCAGTACTTC.

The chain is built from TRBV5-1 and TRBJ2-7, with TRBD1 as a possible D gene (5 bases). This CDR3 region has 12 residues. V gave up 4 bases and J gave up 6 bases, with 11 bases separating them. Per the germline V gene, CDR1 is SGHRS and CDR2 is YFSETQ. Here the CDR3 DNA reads TGCGCCAGCAGCGTAGGGGCCACCGAGCAGTACTTC. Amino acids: CASSVGATEQYF.

The CDR3 nucleotides read TGTGCCAGCAGAATGCGGGGGCCGGGGGGAAACACCATATATTTT. Its translation is CASRMRGPGGNTIYF. The chain joins TRBV5-6 to TRBJ1-3; perhaps TRBD1 as D (6 bases). Trimming cost V 5 bases and J 4 bases, with 16 bases left between them. The CDR3 has 15 amino acids. Per germline, CDR1 SGHDT and CDR2 YYEEEE.

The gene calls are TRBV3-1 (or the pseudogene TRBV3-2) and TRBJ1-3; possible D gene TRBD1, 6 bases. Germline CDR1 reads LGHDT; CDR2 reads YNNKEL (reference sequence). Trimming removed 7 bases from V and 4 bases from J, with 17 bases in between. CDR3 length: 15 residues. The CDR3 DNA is TGTGCCAGCACCACAGATACAGGGTTCGGAAACACCATATATTTT. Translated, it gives CASTTDTGFGNTIYF.

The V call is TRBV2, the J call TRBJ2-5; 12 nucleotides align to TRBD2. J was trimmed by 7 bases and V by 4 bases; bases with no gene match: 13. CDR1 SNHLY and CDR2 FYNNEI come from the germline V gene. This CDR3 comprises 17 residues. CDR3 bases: TGTGCCAGCAGTGGAGGAGCTAGCGGGGGGGCCCCCTGGACCCAGTACTTC. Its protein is CASSGGASGGAPWTQYF.

Here the CDR3 reads CASWRGGLNTGELFF. CDR3 nucleotide sequence: TGTGCCAGTTGGCGGGGGGGCCTGAACACCGGGGAGCTGTTTTTT. V and J are TRBV7-2 and TRBJ2-2, with TRBD2 matching over 9 bases. V dropped 9 bases and J dropped 1; count of bases not matched to a gene: 6. This CDR3 spans 15 amino acids. Germline V gene lookup returns CDR1 SGHTA and CDR2 FQGNSA.

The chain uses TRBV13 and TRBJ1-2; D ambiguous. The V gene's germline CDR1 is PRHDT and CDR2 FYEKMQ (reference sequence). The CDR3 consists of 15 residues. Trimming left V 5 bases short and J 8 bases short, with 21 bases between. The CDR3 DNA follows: TGTGCCAGCAGCCCAAGTACCGGGAGTCAAGGGGGCTACACCTTC. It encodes CASSPSTGSQGGYTF. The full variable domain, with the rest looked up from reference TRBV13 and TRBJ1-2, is AAGVIQSPRHLIKEKRETATLKCYPIPRHDTVYWYQQGPGQDPQFLISFYEKMQSDKGSIPDRFSAQQFSDYHSELNMSSLELGDSALYFCASSPSTGSQGGYTFGSGTRLTVV.

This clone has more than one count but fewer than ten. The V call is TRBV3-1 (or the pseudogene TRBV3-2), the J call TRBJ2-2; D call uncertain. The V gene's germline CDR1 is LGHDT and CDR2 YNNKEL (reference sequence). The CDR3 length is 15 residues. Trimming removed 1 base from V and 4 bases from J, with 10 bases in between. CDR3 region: CASSQVATGTGELFF. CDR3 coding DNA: TGTGCCAGCAGCCAAGTGGCGACGGGCACCGGGGAGCTGTTTTTT.

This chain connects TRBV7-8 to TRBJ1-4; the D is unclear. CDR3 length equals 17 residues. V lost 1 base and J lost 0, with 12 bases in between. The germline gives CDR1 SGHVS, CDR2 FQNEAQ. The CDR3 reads CASSLVVRGATNEKLFF. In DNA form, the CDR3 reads TGTGCCAGCAGCTTAGTAGTTCGGGGTGCAACTAATGAAAAACTGTTTTTT.

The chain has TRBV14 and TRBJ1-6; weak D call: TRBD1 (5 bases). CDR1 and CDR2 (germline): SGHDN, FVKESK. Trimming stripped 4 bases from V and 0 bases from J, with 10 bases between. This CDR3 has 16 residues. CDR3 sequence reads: CASSPTGVSYNSPLHF. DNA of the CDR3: TGTGCCAGCAGCCCCACGGGGGTCTCCTATAATTCACCCCTCCACTTT.

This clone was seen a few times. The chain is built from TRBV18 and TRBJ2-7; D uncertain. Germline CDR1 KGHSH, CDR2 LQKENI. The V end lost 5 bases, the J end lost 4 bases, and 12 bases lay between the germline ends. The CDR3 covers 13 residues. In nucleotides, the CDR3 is TGTGCCAGCTCATCCGACATAGATTACGAGCAGTACTTC. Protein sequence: CASSSDIDYEQYF.

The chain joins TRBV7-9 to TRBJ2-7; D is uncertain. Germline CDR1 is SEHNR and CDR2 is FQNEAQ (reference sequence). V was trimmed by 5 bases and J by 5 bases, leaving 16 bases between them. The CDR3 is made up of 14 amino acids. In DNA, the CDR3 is TGTGCCAGCAGCCGTCCCGACGCCGTGGACGAGCAGTACTTC. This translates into CASSRPDAVDEQYF.

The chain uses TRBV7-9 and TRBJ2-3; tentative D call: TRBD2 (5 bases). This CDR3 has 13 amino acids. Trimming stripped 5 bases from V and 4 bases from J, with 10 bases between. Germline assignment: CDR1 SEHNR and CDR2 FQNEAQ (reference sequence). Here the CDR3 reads CASSQEVADTQYF. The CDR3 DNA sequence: TGTGCCAGCAGCCAGGAGGTTGCAGATACGCAGTATTTT.

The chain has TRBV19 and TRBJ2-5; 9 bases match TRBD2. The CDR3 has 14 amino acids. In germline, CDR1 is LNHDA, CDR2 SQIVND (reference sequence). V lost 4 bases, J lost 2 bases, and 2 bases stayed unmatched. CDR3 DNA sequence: TGTGCCAGTAGTAAGCTAGCGGGACAAGAGACCCAGTACTTC. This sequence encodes CASSKLAGQETQYF.

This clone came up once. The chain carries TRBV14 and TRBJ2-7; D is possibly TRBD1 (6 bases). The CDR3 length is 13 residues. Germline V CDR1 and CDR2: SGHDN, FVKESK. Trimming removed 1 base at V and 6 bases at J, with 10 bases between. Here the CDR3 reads CASSQASGVEQYF. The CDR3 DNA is TGTGCCAGCAGCCAAGCCTCAGGGGTCGAGCAGTACTTC.

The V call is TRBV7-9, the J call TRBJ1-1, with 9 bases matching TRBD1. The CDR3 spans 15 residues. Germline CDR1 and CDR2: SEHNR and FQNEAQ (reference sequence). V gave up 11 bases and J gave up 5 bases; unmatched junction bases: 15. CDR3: CASKPAGTGLTEAFF. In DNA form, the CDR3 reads TGTGCCTCGAAGCCGGCGGGGACAGGGTTGACTGAAGCTTTCTTT.

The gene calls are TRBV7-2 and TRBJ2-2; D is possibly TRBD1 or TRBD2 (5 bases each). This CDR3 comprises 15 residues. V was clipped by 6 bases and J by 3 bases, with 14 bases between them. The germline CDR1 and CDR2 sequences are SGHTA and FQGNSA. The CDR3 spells CASSSRGLDTGELFF. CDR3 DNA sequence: TGTGCCAGCAGTTCACGGGGCTTAGACACCGGGGAGCTGTTTTTT.

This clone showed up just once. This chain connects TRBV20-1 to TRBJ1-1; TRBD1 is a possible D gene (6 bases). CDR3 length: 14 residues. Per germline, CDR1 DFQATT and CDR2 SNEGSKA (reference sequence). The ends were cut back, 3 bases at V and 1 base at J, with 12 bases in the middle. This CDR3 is CSASGRGSNTEAFF. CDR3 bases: TGCAGTGCTAGTGGCAGGGGATCGAACACTGAAGCTTTCTTT.

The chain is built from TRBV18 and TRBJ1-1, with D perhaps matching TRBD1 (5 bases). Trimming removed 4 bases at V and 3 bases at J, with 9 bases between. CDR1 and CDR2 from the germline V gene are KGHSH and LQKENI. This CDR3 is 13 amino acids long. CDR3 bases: TGTGCCAGCTCACGCGGGACTGACACTGAAGCTTTCTTT. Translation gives CASSRGTDTEAFF.

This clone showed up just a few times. The CDR3 DNA follows: TGTGCCAGCACCCCCCGCGGGTACAATGAGCAGTTCTTC. Translation gives CASTPRGYNEQFF. V and J are TRBV7-2 and TRBJ2-1, with a tentative D call TRBD2 (5 bases). Germline lookup yields CDR1 SGHTA and CDR2 FQGNSA. V was pared by 7 bases and J by 4 bases, with 11 bases between. The CDR3 is 13 residues long.

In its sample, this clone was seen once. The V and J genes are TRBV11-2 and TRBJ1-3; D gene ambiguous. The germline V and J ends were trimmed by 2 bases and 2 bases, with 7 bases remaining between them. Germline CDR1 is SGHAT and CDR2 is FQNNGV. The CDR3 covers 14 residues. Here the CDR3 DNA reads TGTGCCAGCAGCTTAATAGGCCCTGGAAACACCATATATTTT. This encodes CASSLIGPGNTIYF. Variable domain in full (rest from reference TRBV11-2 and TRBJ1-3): EAGVAQSPRYKIIEKRQSVAFWCNPISGHATLYWYQQILGQGPKLLIQFQNNGVVDDSQLPKDRFSAERLKGVDSTLKIQPAKLEDSAVYLCASSLIGPGNTIYFGEGSWLTVV.

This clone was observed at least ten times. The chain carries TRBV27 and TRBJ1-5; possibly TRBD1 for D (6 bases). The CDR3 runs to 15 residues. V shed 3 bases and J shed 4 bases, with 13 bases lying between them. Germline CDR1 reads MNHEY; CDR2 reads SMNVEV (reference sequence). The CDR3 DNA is TGTGCCAGCAGTTTCACGGCAGGGGCAAATCAGCCCCAGCATTTT. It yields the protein CASSFTAGANQPQHF.